What follows is one T cell receptor beta chain and its context. The sample originates from a study of cytomegalovirus exposure and HLA in healthy donors. With 4 bases clipped from V and 1 base from J, the junction kept 2 bases outside the gene matches. This CDR3 contains 15 residues. Germline values: CDR1 SGHNT, CDR2 YENEEA. The PCR used 60 Vbeta and 13 Jbeta primers. TCRdb keeps only in-frame clones here, not all; method: immunoSEQ multiplex PCR. In the table there are about 150,000 clones, around four fifths of which are singletons. The sequencing input was PBMCs. The receptor was isolated from a male donor in good health and CMV-seronegative. The J gene is TRBJ2-2, the V gene TRBV11-3, with 8 bases fitting TRBD2. The chain's CDR3 is CASSSSGLNTGELFF. The DNA for the CDR3 is TGTGCCAGCAGCTCTAGCGGGCTGAACACCGGGGAGCTGTTTTTT.